These T cell receptor beta chains were read from a single sample in a study of cytomegalovirus exposure and HLA in healthy donors. Profiled with immunoSEQ multiplex PCR; TCRdb holds only in-frame clones, not every one. The table records 75,000 to 80,000 clones, more than 60% of them present only once. The sequencing input was PBMCs. These receptors all stem from a man aged 35-49 years in good health and CMV-seronegative. Each CDR3 is given with its conserved first and last residue. Fields, in order: D gene, CDR3 length, J gene, clone size, V gene, CDR3 protein, CDR3 DNA. A D gene is named only where the DNA matches it firmly. Where a row states a size, it is once, few, many or the class of an expanded clone; other rows omit it.

d_gene: -; len: 16; j_gene: TRBJ1-1; abundance: few; v_gene: TRBV28; CDR3aa: CASSLWTAAMNTEAFF; CDR3nt: TGTGCCAGCAGTCTCTGGACAGCCGCCATGAACACTGAAGCTTTCTTT
d_gene: -; len: 14; j_gene: TRBJ2-7; abundance: -; v_gene: TRBV6-6; CDR3aa: CASRQDSREHEQYF; CDR3nt: TGTGCCAGCAGACAAGACAGCCGAGAACACGAGCAGTACTTC
d_gene: -; len: 15; j_gene: TRBJ2-1; abundance: -; v_gene: TRBV14; CDR3aa: CASSPRLGPYNEQFF; CDR3nt: TGTGCCAGCAGCCCCCGTTTGGGGCCCTACAATGAGCAGTTCTTC
d_gene: TRBD1; len: 15; j_gene: TRBJ1-2; abundance: -; v_gene: TRBV7-6; CDR3aa: CASSFGTGQNYGYTF; CDR3nt: TGTGCCAGCAGCTTCGGGACAGGTCAAAACTATGGCTACACCTTC
d_gene: -; len: 14; j_gene: TRBJ1-4; abundance: -; v_gene: TRBV5-1; CDR3aa: CASSFDGDNEKLFF; CDR3nt: TGCGCCAGCAGCTTCGACGGGGATAATGAAAAACTGTTTTTT
d_gene: TRBD1; len: 14; j_gene: TRBJ2-3; abundance: once; v_gene: TRBV10-3; CDR3aa: CAATRDSNTDTQYF; CDR3nt: TGTGCCGCTACCCGGGACAGTAACACAGATACGCAGTATTTT
d_gene: -; len: 14; j_gene: TRBJ1-4; abundance: -; v_gene: TRBV14; CDR3aa: CASSQRSLNEKLFF; CDR3nt: TGTGCCAGCAGCCAAAGGAGTCTTAATGAAAAACTGTTTTTT
d_gene: -; len: 13; j_gene: TRBJ1-2; abundance: -; v_gene: TRBV29-1; CDR3aa: CSVMAEANYGYTF; CDR3nt: TGCAGCGTTATGGCAGAGGCTAACTATGGCTACACCTTC
d_gene: -; len: 13; j_gene: TRBJ2-7; abundance: -; v_gene: TRBV28; CDR3aa: CASSLVTGDEQYF; CDR3nt: TGTGCCAGCAGTTTGGTTACAGGCGACGAGCAGTACTTC
d_gene: -; len: 13; j_gene: TRBJ2-5; abundance: -; v_gene: TRBV5-4; CDR3aa: CASSLPEQETQYF; CDR3nt: TGTGCCAGCAGCTTGCCCGAGCAAGAGACCCAGTACTTC
d_gene: -; len: 14; j_gene: TRBJ2-6; abundance: -; v_gene: TRBV6-5; CDR3aa: CASMRTSGANGLTF; CDR3nt: TGTGCCAGCATGAGGACCTCTGGGGCCAACGGCCTGACTTTC
d_gene: -; len: 14; j_gene: TRBJ2-3; abundance: once; v_gene: TRBV5-1; CDR3aa: CASSLWADTDTQYF; CDR3nt: TGCGCCAGCAGCTTGTGGGCAGACACAGATACGCAGTATTTT
d_gene: TRBD2; len: 19; j_gene: TRBJ2-5; abundance: -; v_gene: TRBV28; CDR3aa: CASSSLGTSGRAGQETQYF; CDR3nt: TGTGCCAGCAGTTCCTTGGGGACTAGCGGGAGGGCGGGCCAAGAGACCCAGTACTTC
d_gene: TRBD1; len: 15; j_gene: TRBJ1-5; abundance: -; v_gene: TRBV28; CDR3aa: CASSPGQGDSQPQHF; CDR3nt: TGTGCCAGCAGTCCCGGACAGGGGGACAGTCAGCCCCAGCATTTT
d_gene: TRBD2; len: 16; j_gene: TRBJ2-1; abundance: -; v_gene: TRBV5-1; CDR3aa: CASSLGGSGSINEQFF; CDR3nt: TGCGCCAGCAGCTTGGGTGGTAGCGGGAGTATCAATGAGCAGTTCTTC
d_gene: -; len: 12; j_gene: TRBJ2-7; abundance: -; v_gene: TRBV28; CDR3aa: CASSLQRNEQYF; CDR3nt: TGTGCCAGCAGTCTACAGAGAAACGAGCAGTACTTC
d_gene: TRBD1; len: 15; j_gene: TRBJ1-6; abundance: -; v_gene: TRBV6-1; CDR3aa: CASSIGTGENSPLHF; CDR3nt: TGTGCCAGCAGCATTGGGACAGGCGAGAATTCACCCCTCCACTTT
d_gene: TRBD1; len: 14; j_gene: TRBJ2-7; abundance: -; v_gene: TRBV4-2; CDR3aa: CASSRSGGSYEQYF; CDR3nt: TGTGCCAGCAGCCGCTCAGGGGGCTCCTACGAGCAGTACTTC
d_gene: -; len: 11; j_gene: TRBJ2-1; abundance: -; v_gene: TRBV7-6; CDR3aa: CASSRNNEQFF; CDR3nt: TGTGCCAGCAGTAGAAACAATGAGCAGTTCTTC
d_gene: TRBD1; len: 15; j_gene: TRBJ2-5; abundance: -; v_gene: TRBV18; CDR3aa: CASSPLGTEKETQYF; CDR3nt: TGTGCCAGCTCACCCCTCGGGACAGAGAAAGAGACCCAGTACTTC
d_gene: -; len: 14; j_gene: TRBJ2-1; abundance: -; v_gene: TRBV6-5; CDR3aa: CASSYSGTYNEQFF; CDR3nt: TGTGCCAGCAGTTACTCGGGCACTTACAATGAGCAGTTCTTC
d_gene: TRBD2; len: 14; j_gene: TRBJ2-3; abundance: -; v_gene: TRBV11-2; CDR3aa: CASSFSGSGDTQYF; CDR3nt: TGTGCCAGCAGCTTTAGCGGGAGCGGGGATACGCAGTATTTT